Below, 12 T cell receptor beta chains from the same sample are listed, as sequenced in a study of T cell changes during pregnancy in multiple sclerosis. Clones were sequenced by immunoSEQ multiplex PCR, and TCRdb holds only the in-frame ones, with some missing. Of 33,000 or so clones in the sample, 90% to 95% were seen once. This specimen consisted of CD8+ T cells from peripheral blood mononuclear cells, obtained in the second trimester of pregnancy. These TCRs come from a female donor in good health, enrolled as a control in a pregnancy study.

This chain uses TRBV27 with TRBJ2-7; no clear D gene. V was pared by 6 bases and J by 0 bases, with 6 bases between. The CDR3 sequence is 12 residues long. The germline V gene has CDR1 MNHEY and CDR2 SMNVEV (reference sequence). DNA for the CDR3: TGTGCCAGCAGGAGGAGCTCCTACGAGCAGTACTTC. Translating it yields CASRRSSYEQYF.

J is TRBJ2-7 and V is TRBV2; no reliable D call. The CDR3 loop spans 12 amino acids. V lost 4 bases and J 3 bases, leaving 7 bases between the germline ends. CDR1 is SNHLY and CDR2 is FYNNEI in the germline V gene. This CDR3 reads CASSVGGYEQYF. CDR3 bases: TGTGCCAGCAGTGTAGGCGGCTACGAGCAGTACTTC.

V usage is TRBV28 and J usage is TRBJ2-7; 7 bases line up with TRBD1. Germline V gene data show CDR1 as MDHEN and CDR2 as SYDVKM. CDR3 length: 15 amino acids. V gave up 6 bases and J gave up 6 bases; unmatched junction bases: 14. The CDR3 sequence is CASSYRQGTTVEQYF. The CDR3 nucleotides are TGTGCCAGCAGCTACAGACAGGGAACGACGGTCGAGCAGTACTTC.

The chain's CDR3 is CAISERGDGLYTIYF. The CDR3 DNA sequence: TGTGCCATCAGTGAAAGGGGCGACGGGCTCTACACCATATATTTT. This chain joins TRBV10-3 and TRBJ1-3, with D tentatively TRBD1 (5 bases). The CDR3 is 15 residues long. Germline CDR1 and CDR2: ENHRY and SYGVKD. Deletions cut 3 bases from V and 8 bases from J, with 17 bases between.

This sequence joins TRBV6-4 and TRBJ1-1, with D possibly matching TRBD1 (6 bases). The germline CDR1 and CDR2 sequences are MRHNA and SNTAGT. This CDR3 is 13 amino acids long. Trimming removed 4 bases from V and 3 bases from J, with 9 bases in between. The CDR3 bases are TGTGCCAGCAGTGTCACAGGGTACACTGAAGCTTTCTTT. It codes for CASSVTGYTEAFF.

The J gene is TRBJ1-2, the V gene TRBV4-3; 10 bases are a match to TRBD1. The CDR3 loop spans 15 amino acids. CDR1 is LGHNA and CDR2 is YSLEER in the germline V gene. With V trimmed by 3 bases and J by 8 bases, 9 bases remained unmatched. CDR3 DNA sequence: TGCGCCAGCAGCCAGGGGACAGGGGATTTTGGGGGCTACACCTTC. Amino acid sequence: CASSQGTGDFGGYTF.

The CDR3 loop is CATSRARGNTEAFF. The CDR3 DNA follows: TGTGCCACCAGCAGAGCGCGGGGAAACACTGAAGCTTTCTTT. The genes are TRBV15 and TRBJ1-1; D unclear. Germline CDR1 and CDR2: LNHNV and YYDKDF (reference sequence). Trimming removed 1 base from V and 2 bases from J, with 8 bases in between. The CDR3 runs to 14 residues.

This rearrangement joins TRBV5-4 to TRBJ2-2, with TRBD2 matching over 9 bases. V shed 0 bases and J 1 base; nucleotides not matched to a gene: 1. Germline-derived CDR1 and CDR2 are SGHNT and YYREEE (reference sequence). The CDR3 has 16 amino acids. Written as DNA, the CDR3 is TGTGCCAGCAGCTTGGGACTAGCGGAGAACACCGGGGAGCTGTTTTTT. Translation gives CASSLGLAENTGELFF.

The V gene is TRBV12-5, the J gene TRBJ2-1, with 9 bases aligning to TRBD1. The V gene end was trimmed by 6 bases and the J gene end by 6 bases; junction bases not matched to a gene: 15. CDR1 and CDR2 (germline): LGHNT, FRNRAP. The CDR3 contains 17 residues. The chain's CDR3 is CASGQATGTGSGNEQFF. In DNA, the CDR3 is TGTGCTAGTGGCCAAGCCACCGGGACAGGGTCCGGCAATGAGCAGTTCTTC. The variable domain in full, completed from reference TRBV12-5 and TRBJ2-1, reads DARVTQTPRHKVTEMGQEVTMRCQPILGHNTVFWYRQTMMQGLELLAYFRNRAPLDDSGMPKDRFSAEMPDATLATLKIQPSEPRDSAVYFCASGQATGTGSGNEQFFGPGTRLTVL.

This chain uses TRBV7-9 with TRBJ2-3, with D maybe TRBD2 (7 bases). Per the germline V gene, CDR1 is SEHNR and CDR2 is FQNEAQ (reference sequence). V was cut by 8 bases and J by 2 bases, with 11 bases left in between. CDR3 length: 13 amino acids. The CDR3 region is CASRGAVTDTQYF. CDR3 coding DNA: TGTGCCAGCCGGGGGGCAGTCACAGATACGCAGTATTTT.

Only one count was recorded for this clone. The J gene is TRBJ1-3, the V gene TRBV9; no clear D gene. This CDR3 region has 16 residues. Looked up from germline, CDR1 is SGDLS and CDR2 is YYNGEE. Trimming cost V 4 bases and J 0 bases, with 14 bases left between them. The CDR3 DNA follows: TGTGCCAGCAGCTCCAATAGCCGAACCTCTGGAAACACCATATATTTT. Residues: CASSSNSRTSGNTIYF. The variable domain in full, with the rest retrieved from reference TRBV9 and TRBJ1-3, is DSGVTQTPKHLITATGQRVTLRCSPRSGDLSVYWYQQSLDQGLQFLIQYYNGEERAKGNILERFSAQQFPDLHSELNLSSLELGDSALYFCASSSNSRTSGNTIYFGEGSWLTVV.

V and J are TRBV4-3 and TRBJ2-1; 9 bases fit TRBD2. Trimming cost V 0 bases and J 4 bases; bases outside gene matches: 7. This CDR3 has 17 amino acids. Germline-derived CDR1 and CDR2 are LGHNA and YSLEER. The CDR3 loop reads CASSQDLGTSRYNEQFF. CDR3 DNA sequence: TGCGCCAGCAGCCAAGATCTTGGGACTAGCCGATACAATGAGCAGTTCTTC.